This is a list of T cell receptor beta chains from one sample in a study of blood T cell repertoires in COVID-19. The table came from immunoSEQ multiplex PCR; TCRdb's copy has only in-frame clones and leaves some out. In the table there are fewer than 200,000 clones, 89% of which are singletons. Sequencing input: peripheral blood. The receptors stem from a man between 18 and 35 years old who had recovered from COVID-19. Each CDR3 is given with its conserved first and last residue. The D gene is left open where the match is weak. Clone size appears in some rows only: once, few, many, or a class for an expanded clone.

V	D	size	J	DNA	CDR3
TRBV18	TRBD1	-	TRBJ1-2	TGTGCCAGCTCGTCCGACAGGGGGCGCGACGGCTACACCTTC	CASSSDRGRDGYTF
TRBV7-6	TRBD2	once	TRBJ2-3	TGTGCCAGCAGACCAACTAGCGGGGGCACAGATACGCAGTATTTT	CASRPTSGGTDTQYF
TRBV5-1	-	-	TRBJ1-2	TGCGCCAGCAGCTTGCGAGACACAAGTGGCTACACCTTC	CASSLRDTSGYTF
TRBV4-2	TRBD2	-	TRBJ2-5	TGTGCCAGCAGCCAAGAGACTAGCGGGCAAGAGACCCAGTACTTC	CASSQETSGQETQYF
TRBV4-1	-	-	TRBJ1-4	TGCGCCAGCAGCCAAGCAGGGGCGGATGAAAAACTGTTTTTT	CASSQAGADEKLFF
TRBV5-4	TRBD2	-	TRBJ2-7	TGTGCCAGCAGCTTACCTAAAAATGGACTAGCGGGAGCTGGAGAGCAGTACTTC	CASSLPKNGLAGAGEQYF
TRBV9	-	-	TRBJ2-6	TGTGCCAGCAGCGCCCCGAGAGGAGGGGCCAACGTCCTGACTTTC	CASSAPRGGANVLTF
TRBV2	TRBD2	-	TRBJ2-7	TGTGCCAGCAGTGCCCAGACTAGCGGGAGTAGAGACGAGCAGTACTTC	CASSAQTSGSRDEQYF
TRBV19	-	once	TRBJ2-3	TGTGCCAGTAGTAAAGCTAATACGCAGTATTTT	CASSKANTQYF
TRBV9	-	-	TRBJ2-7	TGTGCCAGCAGCGGGGGACTCACATCAGCCTACGAGCAGTACTTC	CASSGGLTSAYEQYF
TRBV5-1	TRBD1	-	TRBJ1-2	TGCGCCAGCAGCCTCATTGCAACAGGGGGCGCAGGTCCAAACTATGGCTACACCTTC	CASSLIATGGAGPNYGYTF
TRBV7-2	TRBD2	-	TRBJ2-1	TGTGCCAGCAGCTTAGATAGGACTAGCTCCCACAATGAGCAGTTCTTC	CASSLDRTSSHNEQFF
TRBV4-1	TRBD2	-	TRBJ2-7	TGCGCCAGCACCTCCCGGGGGGAGGAGCAGTACTTC	CASTSRGEEQYF
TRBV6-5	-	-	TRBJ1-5	TGTGCCAGCAGCCCAGACACCAATCAGCCCCAGCATTTT	CASSPDTNQPQHF
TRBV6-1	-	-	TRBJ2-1	TGTGCCAGCAGTGAAACAAAGTACAATGAGCAGTTCTTC	CASSETKYNEQFF